This paragraph reports one TCR beta chain. Its antigen is unknown. This sample was included in a study of T cell responses to AZD1222 COVID-19 vaccine. The protocol was immunoSEQ multiplex PCR, while the TCRdb copy is restricted to in-frame clones and leaves out a portion. The sample gives 70,000 to 90,000 clones, around nine tenths of which show up once; under 4% is in the top ten. Study-wide results and limits: Repertoire samples came only from after the peak T cell response. The study found vaccine-associated CD4 TCRs spanning spike, dominant at 160-218 and 743-854. The donor cohort was predominantly white British with a female majority, and clonal diversity may have been underestimated.

The CDR3 sequence is 16 residues long. The V and J ends lost 4 bases and 2 bases, in that order; junction bases with no gene match: 5. In germline, CDR1 is SGHTA, CDR2 FQGTGA. This specimen consisted of peripheral blood, obtained on day 0 of AZD1222 vaccination. The V and J genes are TRBV7-3 and TRBJ2-3, with TRBD2 matching 11 bases. The source is an adult in good health. CDR3 sequence: CASSSSSGGPTDTQYF. DNA of the CDR3: TGTGCCAGCAGCTCGTCTAGCGGGGGGCCCACAGATACGCAGTATTTT.